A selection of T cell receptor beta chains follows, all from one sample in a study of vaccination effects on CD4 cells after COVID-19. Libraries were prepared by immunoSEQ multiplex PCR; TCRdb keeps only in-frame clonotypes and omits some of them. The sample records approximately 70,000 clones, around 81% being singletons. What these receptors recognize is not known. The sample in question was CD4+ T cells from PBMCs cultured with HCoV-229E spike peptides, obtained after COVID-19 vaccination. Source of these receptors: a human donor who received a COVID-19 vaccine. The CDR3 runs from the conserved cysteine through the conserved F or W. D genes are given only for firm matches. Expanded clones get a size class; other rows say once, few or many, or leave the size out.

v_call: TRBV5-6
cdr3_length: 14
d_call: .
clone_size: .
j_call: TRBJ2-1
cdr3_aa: CASSSHPAEAEQFF
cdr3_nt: TGTGCCAGCAGCTCCCACCCCGCAGAGGCTGAGCAGTTCTTC

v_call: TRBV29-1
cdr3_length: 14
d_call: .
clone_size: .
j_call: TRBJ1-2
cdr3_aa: CSVEEPGPIYGYTF
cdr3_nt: TGCAGCGTTGAAGAGCCGGGTCCCATATATGGCTACACCTTC

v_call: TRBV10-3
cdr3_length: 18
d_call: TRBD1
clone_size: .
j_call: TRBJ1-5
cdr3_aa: CAISDQGTGPLGNQPQHF
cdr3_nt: TGTGCCATCAGTGACCAGGGGACAGGGCCCCTCGGCAATCAGCCCCAGCATTTT

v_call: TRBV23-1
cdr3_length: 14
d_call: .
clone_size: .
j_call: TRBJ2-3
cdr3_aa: CASRDCGRADTQYF
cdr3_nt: TGCGCCAGCAGAGACTGCGGCCGGGCAGATACGCAGTATTTT

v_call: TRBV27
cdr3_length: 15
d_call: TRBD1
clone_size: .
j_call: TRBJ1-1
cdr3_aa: CASSLTGGETTEAFF
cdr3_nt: TGTGCCAGCAGTTTGACAGGGGGTGAGACCACTGAAGCTTTCTTT

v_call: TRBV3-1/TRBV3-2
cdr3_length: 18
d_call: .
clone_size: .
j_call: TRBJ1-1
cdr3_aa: CASSRDTGAAGLNTEAFF
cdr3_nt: TGTGCCAGCAGCCGAGATACTGGGGCCGCCGGCCTGAACACTGAAGCTTTCTTT

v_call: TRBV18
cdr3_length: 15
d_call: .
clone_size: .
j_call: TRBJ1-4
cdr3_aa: CASSPQQLSAEKLFF
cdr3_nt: TGTGCCAGCTCACCGCAACAGCTCAGCGCTGAAAAACTGTTTTTT

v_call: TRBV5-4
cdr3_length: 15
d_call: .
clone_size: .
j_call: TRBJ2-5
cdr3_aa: CASSSRQVNQETQYF
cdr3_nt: TGTGCCAGCAGCTCCCGACAGGTTAACCAAGAGACCCAGTACTTC

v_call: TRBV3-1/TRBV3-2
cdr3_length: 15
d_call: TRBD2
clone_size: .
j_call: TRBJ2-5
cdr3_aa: CASSRLGGGVETQYF
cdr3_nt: TGTGCCAGCAGCCGATTAGGCGGGGGGGTTGAGACCCAGTACTTC

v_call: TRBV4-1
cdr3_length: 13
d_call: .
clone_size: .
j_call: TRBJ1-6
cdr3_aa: CASSRENDSPLHF
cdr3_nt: TGCGCCAGCAGCCGGGAGAATGATTCACCCCTCCACTTT

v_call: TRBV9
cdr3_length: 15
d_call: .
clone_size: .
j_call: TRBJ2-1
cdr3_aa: CASSTRLVPRMEQFF
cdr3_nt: TGTGCCAGCAGCACCCGACTAGTGCCCCGGATGGAGCAGTTCTTC

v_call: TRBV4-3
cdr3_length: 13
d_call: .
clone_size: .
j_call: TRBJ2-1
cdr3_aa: CASSQDVGSEQFF
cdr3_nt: TGCGCCAGCAGCCAAGATGTGGGATCTGAGCAGTTCTTC

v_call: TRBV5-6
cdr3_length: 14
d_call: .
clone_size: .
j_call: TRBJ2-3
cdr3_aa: CASSFRRGTDTQYF
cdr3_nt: TGTGCCAGCAGCTTCCGGCGGGGCACAGATACGCAGTATTTT

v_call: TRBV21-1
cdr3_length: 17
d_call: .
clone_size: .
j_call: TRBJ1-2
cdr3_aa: CASSKVAGKGLNYGYTF
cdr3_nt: TGTGCCAGCAGCAAAGTGGCAGGGAAAGGTCTTAACTATGGCTACACCTTC

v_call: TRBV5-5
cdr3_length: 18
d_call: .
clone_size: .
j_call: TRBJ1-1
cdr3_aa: CASSLGSGGRPMNTEAFF
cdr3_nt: TGTGCCAGCAGCTTGGGATCGGGGGGGCGCCCCATGAACACTGAAGCTTTCTTT

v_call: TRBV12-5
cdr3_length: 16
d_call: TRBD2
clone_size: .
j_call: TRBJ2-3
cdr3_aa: CASAAGLAGSTDTQYF
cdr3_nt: TGTGCTAGTGCCGCCGGACTAGCGGGGAGCACAGATACGCAGTATTTT

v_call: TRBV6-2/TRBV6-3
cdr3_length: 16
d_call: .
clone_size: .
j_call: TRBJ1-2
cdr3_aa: CASSPIGRDGGYGYTF
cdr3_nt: TGTGCCAGCAGCCCGATAGGTCGGGACGGAGGCTATGGCTACACCTTC

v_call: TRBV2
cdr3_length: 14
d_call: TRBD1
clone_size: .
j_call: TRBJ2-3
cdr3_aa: CASTGTASTDTQYF
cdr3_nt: TGTGCCAGCACGGGGACAGCTAGCACAGATACGCAGTATTTT

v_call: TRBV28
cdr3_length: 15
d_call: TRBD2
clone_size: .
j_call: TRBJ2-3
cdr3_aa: CASSSAGVNTDTQYF
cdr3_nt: TGTGCCAGCAGTTCTGCGGGGGTGAACACAGATACGCAGTATTTT

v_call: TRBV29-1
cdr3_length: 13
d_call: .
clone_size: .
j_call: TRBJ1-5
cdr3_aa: CSVGGGYNQPQHF
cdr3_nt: TGCAGCGTTGGGGGGGGATACAATCAGCCCCAGCATTTT

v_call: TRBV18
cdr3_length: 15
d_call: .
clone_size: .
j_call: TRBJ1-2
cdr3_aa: CASSPFREVGYGYTF
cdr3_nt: TGTGCCAGCTCACCATTCCGGGAAGTAGGGTATGGCTACACCTTC

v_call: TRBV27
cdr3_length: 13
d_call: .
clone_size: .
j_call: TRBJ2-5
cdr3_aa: CASSLIHPGAQYF
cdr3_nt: TGTGCCAGCAGTTTGATACACCCCGGGGCCCAGTACTTC

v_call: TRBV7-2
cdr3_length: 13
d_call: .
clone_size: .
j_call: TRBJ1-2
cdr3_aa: CASSSTPNYGYTF
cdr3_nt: TGTGCCAGCAGCTCAACCCCCAACTATGGCTACACCTTC

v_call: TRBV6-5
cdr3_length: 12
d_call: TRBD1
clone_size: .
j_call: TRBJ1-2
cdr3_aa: CAANRGRGGYTF
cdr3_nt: TGTGCCGCCAACAGGGGGCGCGGAGGCTACACCTTC

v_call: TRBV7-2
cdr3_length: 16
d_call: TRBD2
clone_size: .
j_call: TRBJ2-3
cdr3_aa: CASSSQGLAGSDTQYF
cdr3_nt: TGTGCCAGCAGCTCCCAGGGACTAGCGGGGTCCGATACGCAGTATTTT

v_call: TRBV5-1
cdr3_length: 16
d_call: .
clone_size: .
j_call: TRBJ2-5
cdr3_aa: CASSLHRSTGGETQYF
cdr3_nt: TGCGCCAGCAGCTTGCACAGGTCCACCGGGGGAGAGACCCAGTACTTC

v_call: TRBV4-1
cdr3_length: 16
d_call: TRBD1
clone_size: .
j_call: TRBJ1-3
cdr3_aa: CASSLSDRGSGNTIYF
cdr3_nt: TGCGCCAGCAGCCTTTCGGACAGGGGGTCTGGAAACACCATATATTTT

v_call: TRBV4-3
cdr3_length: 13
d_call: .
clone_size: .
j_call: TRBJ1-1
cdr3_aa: CASSQDQWTEAFF
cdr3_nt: TGCGCCAGCAGCCAGGACCAGTGGACTGAAGCTTTCTTT

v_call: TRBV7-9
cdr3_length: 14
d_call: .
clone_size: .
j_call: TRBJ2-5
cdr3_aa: CASSSTGTQETQYF
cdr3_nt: TGTGCCAGCAGCTCTACAGGGACCCAAGAGACCCAGTACTTC

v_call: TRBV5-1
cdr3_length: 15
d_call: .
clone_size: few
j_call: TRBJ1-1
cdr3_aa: CASSLAVQGNTEAFF
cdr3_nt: TGCGCCAGCAGCTTGGCCGTCCAGGGGAACACTGAAGCTTTCTTT

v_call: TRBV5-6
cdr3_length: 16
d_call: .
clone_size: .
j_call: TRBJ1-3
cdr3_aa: CASSRLDASSGNTIYF
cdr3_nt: TGTGCCAGCAGCCGCCTGGACGCGAGCTCTGGAAACACCATATATTTT

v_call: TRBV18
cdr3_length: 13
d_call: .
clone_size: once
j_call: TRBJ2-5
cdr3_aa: CASTDRTQETQYF
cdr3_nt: TGTGCCAGCACAGACAGGACCCAAGAGACCCAGTACTTC

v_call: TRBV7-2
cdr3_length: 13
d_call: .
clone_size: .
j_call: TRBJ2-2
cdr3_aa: CASSRGGPWELFF
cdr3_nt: TGTGCCAGCAGCAGAGGGGGGCCGTGGGAGCTGTTTTTT

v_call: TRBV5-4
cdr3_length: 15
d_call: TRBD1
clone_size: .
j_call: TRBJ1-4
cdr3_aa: CASSAGGRANEKLFF
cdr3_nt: TGTGCCAGCAGCGCAGGGGGGAGGGCCAATGAAAAACTGTTTTTT

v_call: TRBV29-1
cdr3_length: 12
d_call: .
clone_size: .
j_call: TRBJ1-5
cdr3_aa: CSVDDGAQPQHF
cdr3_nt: TGCAGCGTTGACGACGGGGCTCAGCCCCAGCATTTT